This T cell receptor (beta chain) was obtained from a study of T-cell reconstitution after alpha-beta-depleted transplantation in children. Preparation of the TCRbeta library used unique molecular identifiers. Via MiXCR, TCRdb re-called the PCR reads, giving one row per CDR3 protein. The repertoire has some 120,000 distinct CDR3 sequences, 23% of them found once; the top ten carry roughly a tenth. The specimen comprised PBMCs, mostly from graft donor cells, sampled 180 days after TCRalphabeta/CD19-depleted stem cell transplant. This receptor was taken from a male patient between 2 and 10 years old who had a stem cell transplant for chronic granulomatous disease, so the T cells may come from the graft donor.

The CDR3 is CSASGDRLTDTQYF. The CDR3, as DNA: TGCAGTGCTAGTGGGGACAGGCTCACAGATACGCAGTATTTT. This sequence joins TRBV20-1 and TRBJ2-3; TRBD1 aligns across 8 bases. The CDR3 is 14 residues long. Germline CDR1 and CDR2: DFQATT and SNEGSKA (reference sequence). The V and J ends lost 3 bases and 2 bases, in that order; junction bases with no gene match: 4.